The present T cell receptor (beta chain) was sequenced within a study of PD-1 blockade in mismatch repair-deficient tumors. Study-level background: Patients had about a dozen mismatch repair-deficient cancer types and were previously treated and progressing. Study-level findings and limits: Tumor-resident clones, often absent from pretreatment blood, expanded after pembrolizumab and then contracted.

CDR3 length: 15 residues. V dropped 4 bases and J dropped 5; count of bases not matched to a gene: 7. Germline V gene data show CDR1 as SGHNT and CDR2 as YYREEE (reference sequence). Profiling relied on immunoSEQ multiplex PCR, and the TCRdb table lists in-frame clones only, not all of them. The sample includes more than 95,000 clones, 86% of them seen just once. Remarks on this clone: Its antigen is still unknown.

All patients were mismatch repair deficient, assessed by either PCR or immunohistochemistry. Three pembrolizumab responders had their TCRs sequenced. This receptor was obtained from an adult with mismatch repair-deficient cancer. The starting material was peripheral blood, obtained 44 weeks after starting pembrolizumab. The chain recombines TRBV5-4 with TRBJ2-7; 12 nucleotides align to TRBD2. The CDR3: CASSQGLAGGHEQYF. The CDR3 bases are TGTGCCAGCAGCCAAGGTCTAGCGGGAGGGCACGAGCAGTACTTC. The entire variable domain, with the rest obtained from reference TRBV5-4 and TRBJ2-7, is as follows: ETGVTQSPTHLIKTRGQQVTLRCSSQSGHNTVSWYQQALGQGPQFIFQYYREEENGRGNFPPRFSGLQFPNYSSELNVNALELDDSALYLCASSQGLAGGHEQYFGPGTRLTVT.